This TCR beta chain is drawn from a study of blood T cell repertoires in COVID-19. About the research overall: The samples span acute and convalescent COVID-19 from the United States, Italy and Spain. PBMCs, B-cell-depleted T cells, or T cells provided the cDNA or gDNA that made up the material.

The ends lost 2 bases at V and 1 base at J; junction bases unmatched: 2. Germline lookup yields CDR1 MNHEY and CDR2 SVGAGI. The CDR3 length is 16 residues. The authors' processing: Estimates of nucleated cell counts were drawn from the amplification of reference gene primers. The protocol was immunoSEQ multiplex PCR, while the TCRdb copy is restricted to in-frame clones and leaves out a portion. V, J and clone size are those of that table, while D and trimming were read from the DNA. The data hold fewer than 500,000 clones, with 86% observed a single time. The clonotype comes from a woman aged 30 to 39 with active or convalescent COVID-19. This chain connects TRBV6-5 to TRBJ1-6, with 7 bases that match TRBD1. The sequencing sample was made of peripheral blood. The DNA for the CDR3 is TGTGCCAGCAGTTACCAGGGGGGATCCTATAATTCACCCCTCCACTTT. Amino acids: CASSYQGGSYNSPLHF.